Presented here are 24 T cell receptor beta chains from one specimen sequenced in a study of CD8 T cells in ankylosing spondylitis. TCRdb itself ran the 5' RACE reads through MiXCR, one entry per CDR3 protein. The table includes about 110,000 distinct CDR3 sequences, approximately 25% detected once. Sample: synovial fluid, either unsorted or a sorted T cell fraction (not recorded which). Every receptor here comes from a male donor with ankylosing spondylitis.

The genes are TRBV6-1 and TRBJ1-1, with a possible D match to TRBD1 (5 bases). The germline V gene encodes CDR1 MNHNS and CDR2 SASEGT. This CDR3 contains 13 residues. V dropped 2 bases and J dropped 5 bases, with 9 bases sitting between them. The CDR3 region is CASSEQGLTEAFF. The CDR3 DNA is TGTGCCAGCAGTGAACAGGGTCTGACTGAAGCTTTCTTT.

This clonotype occurred a few times. The chain carries TRBV20-1 and TRBJ1-4, with a tentative D call TRBD1 (6 bases). This CDR3 has 14 amino acids. Germline V gene lookup returns CDR1 DFQATT and CDR2 SNEGSKA (reference sequence). Trimming stripped 0 bases from V and 5 bases from J, with 10 bases between. CDR3 DNA sequence: TGCAGTGCTAGAGAGGGGGGCGGGAATGAAAAACTGTTTTTT. It is translated as CSAREGGGNEKLFF.

This clonotype has more than one count but fewer than ten. The V gene is TRBV12-3 or TRBV12-4, the J gene TRBJ1-2; D gene unclear. V shed 1 base and J shed 4 bases, with 13 bases lying between them. The CDR3 is 15 residues long. In nucleotides, the CDR3 is TGTGCCAGCAGTTTAGAAGCGTCGACTCTCTATGGCTACACCTTC. Translating gives CASSLEASTLYGYTF.

The V gene is TRBV6-4, the J gene TRBJ2-2, with D unresolved. There are 14 residues in the CDR3. V shed 0 bases and J shed 3 bases, with 5 bases lying between them. CDR1 and CDR2 (germline): MRHNA, SNTAGT. The CDR3 protein is CASSDSSHTGELFF. The CDR3, as DNA: TGTGCCAGCAGTGACTCTTCACACACCGGGGAGCTGTTTTTT.

J is TRBJ1-1 and V is TRBV10-1, with D tentatively TRBD1 (6 bases). Germline CDR1 and CDR2: WNHNN and SYGVQD (reference sequence). The CDR3 spans 15 residues. The ends were cut back, 5 bases at V and 3 bases at J, with 16 bases in the middle. In DNA, the CDR3 is TGCGCCAGCAGTCCCTCCGACAGGAAAGACACTGAAGCTTTCTTT. This sequence encodes CASSPSDRKDTEAFF.

The V and J genes are TRBV30 and TRBJ2-4, with 9 bases lining up with TRBD1. The CDR3 sequence is 15 residues long. J lost 3 bases, V lost 4 bases, and 7 bases had no gene match. In germline, CDR1 is GTSNPN, CDR2 SVGIG (reference sequence). CDR3 bases: TGTGCCTGGATTGTACAGGGGGCAAGCAAAAACATTCAGTACTTC. Amino acid sequence: CAWIVQGASKNIQYF.

This clonotype was detected only a few times. V usage is TRBV5-1 and J usage is TRBJ2-1; TRBD1 is a possible D gene (7 bases). This CDR3 has 15 residues. Germline values: CDR1 SGHRS, CDR2 YFSETQ. Deletions cut 4 bases from V and 1 base from J, with 12 bases between. The DNA of the CDR3 is TGCGCCAGCAGCCTGGAGGGGGCATCCTACAATGAGCAGTTCTTC. This encodes CASSLEGASYNEQFF.

The chain uses TRBV12-3 or TRBV12-4 and TRBJ1-5; D might be TRBD1 (5 bases). V gave up 8 bases and J gave up 5 bases, with 13 bases separating them. The CDR3 sequence is 13 residues long. The CDR3 protein is CASRRMGDQPQHF. The CDR3 region has the DNA TGTGCCAGCCGAAGAATGGGGGATCAGCCCCAGCATTTT.

This clonotype was counted once. The genes are TRBV29-1 and TRBJ2-1; 8 bases map to TRBD1. The V gene end was trimmed by 3 bases and the J gene end by 9 bases; junction bases not matched to a gene: 7. Germline V CDR1 and CDR2: SQVTM, ANQGSEA. The CDR3 spans 13 residues. This CDR3 is CSVERNRGVEQFF. CDR3 nucleotide sequence: TGCAGCGTTGAGAGAAACAGGGGGGTTGAGCAGTTCTTC.

There are a few counts of this clonotype. V usage is TRBV4-2 and J usage is TRBJ2-3; TRBD2 aligns across 8 bases. The V gene's germline CDR1 is LGHNA and CDR2 YNFKEQ. The CDR3 spans 16 residues. V lost 3 bases to trimming and J lost 5 bases; unmatched junction nucleotides: 10. The CDR3 bases are TGTGCCAGCAGCCACCCAAACGGGGGGGCAGGAGATACGCAGTATTTT. This sequence encodes CASSHPNGGAGDTQYF.

This clonotype was picked up a small number of times. This chain uses TRBV4-2 with TRBJ2-3; D is ambiguous. Germline values: CDR1 LGHNA, CDR2 YNFKEQ. The CDR3 is 14 amino acids. Deletions cut 0 bases from V and 5 bases from J, with 9 bases between. The CDR3 DNA reads TGTGCCAGCAGCCAAGACCTAGAGAGAGATACGCAGTATTTT. It encodes CASSQDLERDTQYF.

This clonotype showed up just a few times. This sequence joins TRBV20-1 and TRBJ1-1; no clear D. Deletions cut 6 bases from V and 8 bases from J, with 10 bases between. The CDR3 sequence is 10 residues long. Germline lookup yields CDR1 DFQATT and CDR2 SNEGSKA (reference sequence). The CDR3 coding sequence is TGCAGTGCCACCGAGGAGGAAGCTTTCTTT. Its protein product is CSATEEEAFF.

This chain joins TRBV7-9 and TRBJ2-5; D is ambiguous. V was cut by 5 bases and J by 7 bases, with 17 bases left in between. Germline CDR1 SEHNR, CDR2 FQNEAQ (reference sequence). The CDR3 is made up of 14 amino acids. The CDR3 DNA sequence: TGTGCCAGCAGCGATGGACGCCGGGCTGGGACCCAGTACTTC. Translating gives CASSDGRRAGTQYF. Complete variable domain (other parts from reference TRBV7-9 and TRBJ2-5): DTGVSQNPRHKITKRGQNVTFRCDPISEHNRLYWYRQTLGQGPEFLTYFQNEAQLEKSRLLSDRFSAERPKGSFSTLEIQRTEQGDSAMYLCASSDGRRAGTQYFGPGTRLLVL.

There are many counts of this clonotype. The rearrangement joins TRBV20-1 to TRBJ2-1; a weak D match, TRBD2 (6 bases). Trimming left V 6 bases short and J 0 bases short, with 15 bases between. CDR3 size: 15 residues. The germline gives CDR1 DFQATT, CDR2 SNEGSKA (reference sequence). The CDR3 spells CSAGIGGSSYNEQFF. CDR3 DNA: TGCAGTGCAGGGATAGGAGGGAGCTCCTACAATGAGCAGTTCTTC.

The CDR3 sequence is CASSHRGGRDTQYF. CDR3 nucleotide sequence: TGTGCCAGCAGCCACAGAGGGGGACGGGATACGCAGTATTTT. The V call is TRBV14, the J call TRBJ2-3, with a weak D call TRBD1 (6 bases). CDR3 length: 14 residues. With 3 bases removed from V and 6 bases from J, the gap between germline ends came to 13 bases. Germline V CDR1 and CDR2: SGHDN, FVKESK.

This clonotype was seen a few times. The chain employs TRBV5-4 and TRBJ2-3; 8 bases map to TRBD2. The CDR3 totals 15 residues. With V trimmed by 5 bases and J by 0 bases, 5 bases remained unmatched. In germline, CDR1 is SGHNT, CDR2 YYREEE (reference sequence). The CDR3 protein is CASSFSGKSTDTQYF. CDR3 in DNA: TGTGCCAGCAGTTTTAGCGGGAAGAGCACAGATACGCAGTATTTT.

Only a few counts were recorded for this clonotype. This sequence joins TRBV29-1 and TRBJ2-3; a weak D match, TRBD2 (5 bases). This CDR3 contains 17 residues. Germline CDR1 and CDR2: SQVTM and ANQGSEA. Trimming cost V 4 bases and J 3 bases, with 23 bases left between them. Written as DNA, the CDR3 is TGCAGCGTTGGGGATCTTGCCCTAGCATATGCTACAGATACGCAGTATTTT. Its protein product is CSVGDLALAYATDTQYF.

This clonotype was picked up a small number of times. This chain joins TRBV4-1 and TRBJ2-7; D perhaps matches TRBD2 (6 bases). Trimming pared 0 bases from V and 4 bases from J, leaving 13 bases between. The CDR3 sequence is 15 residues long. Per germline, CDR1 MGHRA and CDR2 YSYEKL. The CDR3 bases are TGCGCCAGCAGCCAAGAATCCCATAGCGGTTACGAGCAGTACGTC. It translates to CASSQESHSGYEQYV.

This chain joins TRBV11-3 and TRBJ2-3; no definite D call. The CDR3 extends over 12 amino acids. The germline V gene encodes CDR1 SGHNT and CDR2 YENEEA. Trimming shortened V by 2 bases and J by 2 bases, and 2 bases separated the two germline ends. CDR3 sequence reads: CASSLHTDTQYF. The CDR3 DNA is TGTGCCAGCAGCTTACACACAGATACGCAGTATTTT.

This clonotype was observed a few times. V gene TRBV2 combines with J gene TRBJ2-7; 13 bases line up with TRBD2. Germline assignment: CDR1 SNHLY and CDR2 FYNNEI. Losses at the gene ends were 9 bases for V and 7 bases for J; bases not matched to a gene: 6. The CDR3 spans 13 residues. CDR3 in DNA: TGTGCCAGTGGACTAGCGGGAGTGAGGGAGCAGTACTTC. Its protein is CASGLAGVREQYF.

This clonotype was counted between two and nine times. The chain recombines TRBV20-1 with TRBJ2-1; TRBD1 is a possible D gene (6 bases). From germline, CDR1 is DFQATT and CDR2 SNEGSKA (reference sequence). The V and J ends lost 3 bases and 7 bases respectively, with 16 bases between them. The CDR3 has 14 amino acids. The CDR3 DNA follows: TGCAGTGCTAGCGAGACAGGAAAAGGGAATGAGCAGTTCTTC. It translates to CSASETGKGNEQFF.

This clonotype has ten or more counts. The genes are TRBV6-5 and TRBJ2-2; 8 bases match TRBD1. Per the germline V gene, CDR1 is MNHEY and CDR2 is SVGAGI. J was trimmed by 6 bases and V by 2 bases; bases with no gene match: 5. The CDR3 consists of 15 residues. CDR3 sequence (DNA): TGTGCCAGCAGTTACACGCGACAGGGGTCCGGGGAGCTGTTTTTT. Its translation is CASSYTRQGSGELFF.

This clonotype was found a few times. The chain joins TRBV12-5 to TRBJ1-5; no clear D gene. Between the trimmed V and J ends, which lost 2 bases and 0 bases, there was a span of 11 bases. The CDR3 covers 16 residues. Looked up from germline, CDR1 is LGHNT and CDR2 is FRNRAP. This CDR3 reads CASGLSGDYSNQPQHF. DNA for the CDR3: TGTGCTAGTGGTTTGAGCGGGGATTATAGCAATCAGCCCCAGCATTTT. Drawing the rest from reference TRBV12-5 and TRBJ1-5, the complete variable domain is DARVTQTPRHKVTEMGQEVTMRCQPILGHNTVFWYRQTMMQGLELLAYFRNRAPLDDSGMPKDRFSAEMPDATLATLKIQPSEPRDSAVYFCASGLSGDYSNQPQHFGDGTRLSIL.

This clonotype came up a few times. The chain combines TRBV4-1 with TRBJ1-5, with D possibly matching TRBD1 (5 bases). The CDR3 covers 14 residues. Germline loops: CDR1 MGHRA, CDR2 YSYEKL. Trimming left V 4 bases short and J 7 bases short, with 14 bases between. This CDR3 reads CASSPSRGDQPQHF. The CDR3 nucleotides read TGCGCCAGCAGCCCTTCCCGAGGGGACCAGCCCCAGCATTTT.